This T cell receptor (beta chain) came from a study of T cell therapy after organ transplantation. About the research overall: Up to 6 doses were given at 2-week intervals. Patients received a median of 1.92 x 10^8 CMV-specific T cells over 2 to 6 infusions. General observations from the study: Lower pretherapy CD8 clonality went with larger post-therapy fold change. Reconstitution after therapy seemingly combined transferred and product-undetected endogenous clonotypes.

With regard to this clone: Its antigen is not known. A far more abundant clone sits one base away, making this likely a read error.

Sample time point: 20-29 weeks after completion of therapy. Method: immunoSEQ multiplex PCR; TCRdb's copy keeps in-frame clones and lacks some. The data hold 1,100 or so clones, with almost 65% observed a single time. The sequenced sample was CD8+ T cells from blood, obtained after autologous CMV-specific T cell therapy. The clonotype originates from a human patient who had received a solid organ transplant and had CMV disease. T cells may partly derive from the graft donor.

The CDR3 loop reads CASSQDGRVGYGEKLFF. DNA of the CDR3: TGCGCCAGCAGCCAAGATGGGCGGGTGGGGTACGGGGAAAAACTGTTTTTT. The rearrangement joins TRBV4-3 to TRBJ1-4; unclear D gene. This CDR3 has 17 amino acids. Germline CDR1 LGHNA, CDR2 YSLEER. V was pared by 0 bases and J by 8 bases, with 19 bases between.